Listed here is a single T cell receptor beta chain. Its antigen is currently unknown. Normal lung sampling was at least 3 cm from the tumour, as distant as possible. Genomic DNA came from frozen unsorted single-cell suspensions. The data are from a study of immune cell composition in non-small cell lung cancer. The wider study: Most cases were lung adenocarcinoma or squamous cell carcinoma. The study, taken as a whole, reports: Squamous carcinomas (approximately 75%) more often had tumour-associated clones >0.5% than adenocarcinomas (around 33%). Dominant in vivo tumour-associated clones were not shown to share tumour-reactive sequences.

Looked up from germline, CDR1 is MNHEY and CDR2 is SMNVEV (reference sequence). With V trimmed by 4 bases and J by 5 bases, 9 bases remained unmatched. The CDR3 runs 15 residues. Produced via immunoSEQ multiplex PCR; TCRdb's table is partial and in-frame only. The sample has 2,800 or so clones; over 60% are singletons. The receptor was derived from a human donor with non-small cell lung cancer. The sequenced sample consisted of non-adjacent lung tissue. This rearrangement joins TRBV27 to TRBJ2-5, with 8 bases matching TRBD2. This chain's CDR3 is CASSSPAGVSETQYF. For the CDR3, the DNA is TGTGCCAGCAGTTCCCCAGCGGGAGTATCTGAGACCCAGTACTTC.